The TCR beta chain described here comes from a study of post-analysis software for immune sequencing data. Study results and caveats: Roughly 5 TRBV segments occurring more often in patients than controls included TRBV5-6, TRBV5-1 and TRBV20-1. Multiple sclerosis was associated with a significant reduction in normalized Chao1 diversity relative to controls. Strong co-clustering by F measure was evident for samples that had been prepared in the same batch.

The ends were cut back, 3 bases at V and 12 bases at J, with 16 bases in the middle. The CDR3 is 13 amino acids. Looked up from germline, CDR1 is SGHTA and CDR2 is FQGNSA. This clonotype turned up a few times. Its target is not known. Unique molecular identifiers were built into the TCR beta cDNA libraries. T cells numbering about 0.9 to 10 million yielded cDNA molecules that totaled about 500,000. TCRdb recomputed calls from the PCR reads with MiXCR, one row per CDR3 protein. Of 740,000 or so distinct CDR3 sequences in the sample, approximately 53% were seen once. The V gene is TRBV7-2, the J gene TRBJ2-3; the D is unclear. The sample comprised blood. This clonotype was sampled from a girl aged 5-17 years with multiple sclerosis. The CDR3: CASSLESGFPQYF. The CDR3 nucleotides read TGTGCCAGCAGCTTGGAATCAGGCTTTCCTCAGTATTTT.